This entry lists 30 T cell receptor beta chains sequenced from one sample in a study of T cells in Graves' hyperthyroidism and ophthalmopathy. From RNA transcripts, TCR beta CDR3 regions were amplified. Initially, a first-round RT-PCR of the TCR CDR3 employed the HTBI primer set. TCRdb independently ran MiXCR on the multiplex PCR reads; one entry per CDR3 protein. The table includes 450,000 to 600,000 distinct CDR3 sequences, 12% to 15% detected once. Sample: blood. Receptors originate from a woman between 40 and 50 years old with Graves' hyperthyroidism.

On this clonotype: This sequence may be a read error, since a much larger clone differs from it by one base. This chain connects TRBV7-2 to TRBJ2-3; 7 nucleotides line up with TRBD1. V lost 5 bases and J lost 1; bases outside the gene matches: 9. Germline CDR1 reads SGHTA; CDR2 reads FQGNSA. The CDR3 has 16 residues. The CDR3 coding sequence is TGTGCCAGCAGCCAGAGACAGGGTGGGGGCACAGATACGCAGTATTTT. Its translation is CASSQRQGGGTDTQYF.

This clonotype was recorded a few times. The gene calls are TRBV28 and TRBJ2-3; tentatively, D is TRBD2 (5 bases). Germline V CDR1 and CDR2: MDHEN, SYDVKM. With 2 bases removed from V and 1 base from J, the gap between germline ends came to 13 bases. CDR3 length: 16 amino acids. For the CDR3, the DNA is TGTGCCAGCAGTTTACCCCCGGGATCAGGCACAGATACGCAGTATTTT. This sequence encodes CASSLPPGSGTDTQYF.

This clonotype was seen at least ten times. This chain uses TRBV11-2 with TRBJ2-7; the D gene is possibly TRBD2 (5 bases). CDR3 length: 13 amino acids. V was trimmed by 7 bases and J by 7 bases, leaving 17 bases between them. Germline assignment: CDR1 SGHAT and CDR2 FQNNGV. CDR3 DNA: TGTGCCAGCACCAGAGGGCCGAGTATGGAGCAGTACTTC. The encoded protein is CASTRGPSMEQYF.

This clonotype was picked up many times. The rearrangement uses TRBV12-3 or TRBV12-4 and TRBJ2-5; D remains ambiguous. Trimming removed 3 bases from V and 4 bases from J, with 3 bases in between. The CDR3 spans 11 residues. The DNA of the CDR3 is TGTGCCAGCAGTTTCAGAGAGACCCAGTACTTC. It translates to CASSFRETQYF.

J is TRBJ2-3 and V is TRBV30; a weak D match, TRBD2 (6 bases). Trimming took off 8 bases at V and 10 bases at J, with 22 bases between the two ends. Per germline, CDR1 GTSNPN and CDR2 SVGIG (reference sequence). The CDR3 extends over 13 amino acids. CDR3 sequence: CARGDGRGLAQYF. As DNA, the CDR3 is TGTGCCCGTGGGGACGGGAGAGGGTTGGCGCAGTATTTT.

The sample holds many counts of this clonotype. V usage is TRBV2 and J usage is TRBJ2-5; 11 nucleotides match TRBD2. Germline CDR1 SNHLY, CDR2 FYNNEI. The length of the CDR3 is 17 residues. Trimming cost V 6 bases and J 5 bases; bases outside gene matches: 14. For the CDR3, the DNA is TGTGCCAGCAGGCTAGCGGGAGGAACCCCAACCAGGGAGACCCAGTACTTC. It is translated as CASRLAGGTPTRETQYF.

This clonotype was seen ten or more times. The chain is built from TRBV12-3 or TRBV12-4 and TRBJ2-1; unclear D gene. Between the trimmed V and J ends, which lost 6 bases and 6 bases, there was a span of 21 bases. The CDR3 is made up of 16 amino acids. CDR3 protein: CASSPAIRLFVNEQFF. The CDR3 region has the DNA TGTGCCAGCAGCCCAGCCATCAGACTCTTCGTCAATGAGCAGTTCTTC.

This clonotype was counted only a few times. The genes are TRBV14 and TRBJ2-7; D tentatively fits TRBD1 or TRBD2 (5 bases each). The CDR3 is 15 amino acids. Looked up from germline, CDR1 is SGHDN and CDR2 is FVKESK. Trimming left V 5 bases short and J 0 bases short, with 14 bases between. The CDR3 DNA sequence: TGTGCCAGCAGCTTCCGTATGGGGACCTCCTACGAGCAGTACTTC. Translated, it gives CASSFRMGTSYEQYF.

This clonotype was observed a few times. A much larger clone differs by one base, so this may be a read error. The chain links TRBV28 to TRBJ2-3; no firm D call. Germline CDR1 and CDR2: MDHEN and SYDVKM. CDR3 length equals 14 residues. V dropped 3 bases and J dropped 5 bases, with 12 bases sitting between them. CDR3 DNA: TGTGCCAGCAGTTTGGGCCCAGTAGGAGATACGCAGTATTTT. This translates into CASSLGPVGDTQYF.

Many counts were recorded for this clonotype. The chain carries TRBV2 and TRBJ2-7; 8 nucleotides line up with TRBD2. Germline CDR1 SNHLY, CDR2 FYNNEI. V shed 3 bases, J shed 5 bases, and the junction held 6 bases outside the gene matches. This CDR3 is 14 amino acids long. The CDR3 sequence is CASSEGLVRNEQYF. Here the CDR3 DNA reads TGTGCCAGCAGTGAGGGACTAGTTCGCAACGAGCAGTACTTC.

This sequence joins TRBV28 and TRBJ2-7; 8 nucleotides match TRBD1. CDR1 and CDR2 (germline): MDHEN, SYDVKM. With 4 bases clipped from V and 4 bases from J, the junction kept 6 bases outside the gene matches. This CDR3 has 14 amino acids. In DNA form, the CDR3 reads TGTGCCAGCAGTTCGTCCGGGACAGGTTACGAGCAGTACTTC. Translation: CASSSSGTGYEQYF.

This clonotype occurred a few times. The chain combines TRBV12-3 or TRBV12-4 with TRBJ1-3; unclear D gene. CDR3 size: 16 residues. Trimming took 3 bases from V and 0 from J, leaving 12 bases between them. CDR3 region: CASSLRGSGSGNTIYF. CDR3 DNA: TGTGCCAGCAGTTTGAGAGGGTCGGGCTCTGGAAACACCATATATTTT.

DNA of the CDR3: TGCAGTGCTAGACCCCGGACAGGGAACACTGAAGCTTTCTTT. Encoded protein: CSARPRTGNTEAFF. The genes are TRBV20-1 and TRBJ1-1; 7 nucleotides line up with TRBD1. The CDR3 extends over 14 amino acids. The V gene end was trimmed by 2 bases and the J gene end by 1 base; junction bases not matched to a gene: 4. CDR1 and CDR2 (germline): DFQATT, SNEGSKA (reference sequence).

This clonotype has just a few counts. The V gene is TRBV18, the J gene TRBJ1-2; D uncertain. CDR3 length equals 15 residues. Germline CDR1 reads KGHSH; CDR2 reads LQKENI. V dropped 1 base and J dropped 3 bases, with 12 bases sitting between them. DNA of the CDR3: TGTGCCAGCTCACCACTGGGAAGGGAAGACTATGGCTACACCTTC. It translates to CASSPLGREDYGYTF.

The chain couples TRBV28 to TRBJ2-5; 14 nucleotides agree with TRBD2. Germline V lookup: CDR1 MDHEN, CDR2 SYDVKM. This CDR3 has 15 residues. Trimming cost V 6 bases and J 4 bases; bases outside gene matches: 4. CDR3 coding DNA: TGTGCCAGCAGGGAGGGACTAGCGGGAGTAGAGACCCAGTACTTC. The encoded protein is CASREGLAGVETQYF.

This clonotype has ten or more counts. V and J are TRBV27 and TRBJ1-5; D uncertain. The V end lost 3 bases, the J end lost 3 bases, and 15 bases lay between the germline ends. The CDR3 consists of 16 residues. CDR1 and CDR2 from the germline V gene are MNHEY and SMNVEV (reference sequence). CDR3 loop: CASSFVKPQNNQPQHF. CDR3 in DNA: TGTGCCAGCAGTTTTGTCAAACCCCAAAACAATCAGCCCCAGCATTTT.

The rearrangement joins TRBV11-2 to TRBJ2-7, with 14 bases aligning to TRBD2. In germline, CDR1 is SGHAT, CDR2 FQNNGV. The CDR3 is made up of 16 amino acids. Trimming took 4 bases from V and 4 from J; bases not matched to a gene: 6. The CDR3 nucleotides read TGTGCCAGCAGCTCGGGACTAGCGGGAGTAAGTTACGAGCAGTACTTC. It codes for CASSSGLAGVSYEQYF.

V and J are TRBV14 and TRBJ2-1; 7 bases match TRBD2. The CDR3 extends over 16 amino acids. J lost 2 bases, V lost 4 bases, and 8 bases had no gene match. Per the germline V gene, CDR1 is SGHDN and CDR2 is FVKESK. In DNA, the CDR3 is TGTGCCAGCAGCCGGGGGGGGGGAGGCACCTACAATGAGCAGTTCTTC. It encodes CASSRGGGGTYNEQFF.

This clonotype was found a few times. The V and J genes are TRBV29-1 and TRBJ2-1, with D uncertain. Germline lookup yields CDR1 SQVTM and CDR2 ANQGSEA. Trimming took 2 bases from V and 0 from J, leaving 29 bases between them. The CDR3 has 21 residues. CDR3 protein: CSVETLPTTYSSPSSYNEQFF. CDR3 DNA: TGCAGCGTTGAAACTCTACCTACTACCTACAGCTCCCCGAGCTCCTACAATGAGCAGTTCTTC.

The table lists this clonotype with a few counts. This chain uses TRBV3-1 with TRBJ1-3, with D perhaps TRBD1 (6 bases). The CDR3 covers 15 residues. The germline V gene encodes CDR1 LGHDT and CDR2 YNNKEL (reference sequence). V lost 5 bases and J lost 2, with 13 bases in between. CDR3 in amino acids: CASSNLYRAGNTIYF. CDR3 in DNA: TGTGCCAGCAGCAATTTGTACAGGGCTGGAAACACCATATATTTT. The variable domain in full, with the rest retrieved from reference TRBV3-1 and TRBJ1-3, is DTAVSQTPKYLVTQMGNDKSIKCEQNLGHDTMYWYKQDSKKFLKIMFSYNNKELIINETVPNRFSPKSPDKAHLNLHINSLELGDSAVYFCASSNLYRAGNTIYFGEGSWLTVV.

This sequence joins TRBV4-1 and TRBJ1-2; weak D call: TRBD1 (5 bases). Trimming removed 4 bases at V and 2 bases at J, with 14 bases between. CDR3 length equals 15 residues. Germline CDR1 and CDR2: MGHRA and YSYEKL. The CDR3, as DNA: TGCGCCAGCAGCCCCTCCCTTGACAGAAACTATGGCTACACCTTC. The encoded protein is CASSPSLDRNYGYTF.

This clonotype was detected ten times or more. The chain joins TRBV3-1 to TRBJ2-1, with 9 bases matching TRBD2. CDR3 length: 16 amino acids. V dropped 0 bases and J dropped 6; count of bases not matched to a gene: 6. Germline CDR1 is LGHDT and CDR2 is YNNKEL (reference sequence). CDR3 sequence (DNA): TGTGCCAGCAGCCAAGAAGGCCTAGCGGGACCCAATGAGCAGTTCTTC. The encoded protein is CASSQEGLAGPNEQFF.

This clonotype was recorded at least ten times. This sequence joins TRBV18 and TRBJ2-1, with 7 bases identical to TRBD2. Germline CDR1 KGHSH, CDR2 LQKENI. V was pared by 4 bases and J by 3 bases, with 3 bases of the junction left unmatched. The CDR3 sequence is 14 residues long. The CDR3 region is CASSQERDYNEQFF. In nucleotides, the CDR3 is TGTGCCAGCTCACAAGAGCGGGACTACAATGAGCAGTTCTTC. Combining the CDR3 with reference TRBV18 and TRBJ2-1 gives the whole variable domain NAGVMQNPRHLVRRRGQEARLRCSPMKGHSHVYWYRQLPEEGLKFMVYLQKENIIDESGMPKERFSAEFPKEGPSILRIQQVVRGDSAAYFCASSQERDYNEQFFGPGTRLTVL.

Notes on this clonotype: Being one base from a much bigger clone, this may be a read error. V usage is TRBV6-2 or TRBV6-3 and J usage is TRBJ2-2; 9 bases are shared with TRBD1. Germline CDR1 is MNHEY and CDR2 is SVGEGT. V shed 4 bases, J shed 5 bases, and the junction held 8 bases outside the gene matches. CDR3 length: 16 amino acids. CDR3 in DNA: TGTGCCAGCAGTTTAAGGGACAGGGACCTTACCGGGGAGCTGTTTTTT. Translated, it gives CASSLRDRDLTGELFF.

This clonotype showed up many times. The chain couples TRBV16 to TRBJ2-5, with 8 bases lining up with TRBD2. The CDR3 extends over 15 amino acids. V dropped 2 bases and J dropped 4; count of bases not matched to a gene: 6. Looked up from germline, CDR1 is KGHSY and CDR2 is FQNENV. CDR3 amino acids: CASSQPRAGGETQYF. The DNA of the CDR3 is TGTGCCAGCAGCCAACCGCGTGCGGGGGGAGAGACCCAGTACTTC.

This clonotype was counted many times. The CDR3 is CSAPGTPNTEAFF. CDR3 DNA: TGCAGTGCTCCTGGGACACCGAACACTGAAGCTTTCTTT. The rearrangement uses TRBV20-1 and TRBJ1-1; tentatively, D is TRBD1 (6 bases). Looked up from germline, CDR1 is DFQATT and CDR2 is SNEGSKA (reference sequence). Trimming took 5 bases from V and 1 from J, leaving 11 bases between them. CDR3 length: 13 residues.

Many counts were recorded for this clonotype. This chain connects TRBV5-1 to TRBJ2-7; D perhaps matches TRBD2 (6 bases). The CDR3 loop spans 15 amino acids. CDR1 SGHRS and CDR2 YFSETQ come from the germline V gene. V was shortened by 3 bases and J by 4 bases, with 17 bases between the two germline ends. The CDR3 loop reads CASSSGWVGGYEQYF. The CDR3 nucleotides read TGCGCCAGCAGCTCGGGTTGGGTTGGGGGGTACGAGCAGTACTTC. Together with reference TRBV5-1 and TRBJ2-7, the CDR3 gives the full variable domain: KAGVTQTPRYLIKTRGQQVTLSCSPISGHRSVSWYQQTPGQGLQFLFEYFSETQRNKGNFPGRFSGRQFSNSRSEMNVSTLELGDSALYLCASSSGWVGGYEQYFGPGTRLTVT.

This clonotype was seen ten or more times. This rearrangement joins TRBV2 to TRBJ1-1, with 8 bases lining up with TRBD1. The V gene's germline CDR1 is SNHLY and CDR2 FYNNEI. CDR3 size: 12 residues. V shed 6 bases and J 6 bases; nucleotides not matched to a gene: 3. The CDR3 sequence is CASRGQASEAFF. The DNA for the CDR3 is TGTGCCAGCAGGGGACAGGCGTCTGAAGCTTTCTTT.

This chain links TRBV4-2 with TRBJ1-1; 8 bases are a match to TRBD1. This CDR3 has 16 residues. Losses at the gene ends were 1 base for V and 0 bases for J; bases not matched to a gene: 4. From germline, CDR1 is LGHNA and CDR2 YNFKEQ. The CDR3 DNA is TGTGCCAGCAGCCAAGTCGGACAGGGAATGAACACTGAAGCTTTCTTT. Translation gives CASSQVGQGMNTEAFF.

This clonotype was seen many times. The chain recombines TRBV13 with TRBJ2-3, with 10 bases that match TRBD2. Per the germline V gene, CDR1 is PRHDT and CDR2 is FYEKMQ (reference sequence). Trimming removed 2 bases from V and 2 bases from J; junction bases left unmatched: 7. The CDR3 runs to 17 residues. The CDR3 DNA sequence: TGTGCCAGCAGCTTAAGGGCTAGCGGGAGTGTCACAGATACGCAGTATTTT. Translated: CASSLRASGSVTDTQYF.